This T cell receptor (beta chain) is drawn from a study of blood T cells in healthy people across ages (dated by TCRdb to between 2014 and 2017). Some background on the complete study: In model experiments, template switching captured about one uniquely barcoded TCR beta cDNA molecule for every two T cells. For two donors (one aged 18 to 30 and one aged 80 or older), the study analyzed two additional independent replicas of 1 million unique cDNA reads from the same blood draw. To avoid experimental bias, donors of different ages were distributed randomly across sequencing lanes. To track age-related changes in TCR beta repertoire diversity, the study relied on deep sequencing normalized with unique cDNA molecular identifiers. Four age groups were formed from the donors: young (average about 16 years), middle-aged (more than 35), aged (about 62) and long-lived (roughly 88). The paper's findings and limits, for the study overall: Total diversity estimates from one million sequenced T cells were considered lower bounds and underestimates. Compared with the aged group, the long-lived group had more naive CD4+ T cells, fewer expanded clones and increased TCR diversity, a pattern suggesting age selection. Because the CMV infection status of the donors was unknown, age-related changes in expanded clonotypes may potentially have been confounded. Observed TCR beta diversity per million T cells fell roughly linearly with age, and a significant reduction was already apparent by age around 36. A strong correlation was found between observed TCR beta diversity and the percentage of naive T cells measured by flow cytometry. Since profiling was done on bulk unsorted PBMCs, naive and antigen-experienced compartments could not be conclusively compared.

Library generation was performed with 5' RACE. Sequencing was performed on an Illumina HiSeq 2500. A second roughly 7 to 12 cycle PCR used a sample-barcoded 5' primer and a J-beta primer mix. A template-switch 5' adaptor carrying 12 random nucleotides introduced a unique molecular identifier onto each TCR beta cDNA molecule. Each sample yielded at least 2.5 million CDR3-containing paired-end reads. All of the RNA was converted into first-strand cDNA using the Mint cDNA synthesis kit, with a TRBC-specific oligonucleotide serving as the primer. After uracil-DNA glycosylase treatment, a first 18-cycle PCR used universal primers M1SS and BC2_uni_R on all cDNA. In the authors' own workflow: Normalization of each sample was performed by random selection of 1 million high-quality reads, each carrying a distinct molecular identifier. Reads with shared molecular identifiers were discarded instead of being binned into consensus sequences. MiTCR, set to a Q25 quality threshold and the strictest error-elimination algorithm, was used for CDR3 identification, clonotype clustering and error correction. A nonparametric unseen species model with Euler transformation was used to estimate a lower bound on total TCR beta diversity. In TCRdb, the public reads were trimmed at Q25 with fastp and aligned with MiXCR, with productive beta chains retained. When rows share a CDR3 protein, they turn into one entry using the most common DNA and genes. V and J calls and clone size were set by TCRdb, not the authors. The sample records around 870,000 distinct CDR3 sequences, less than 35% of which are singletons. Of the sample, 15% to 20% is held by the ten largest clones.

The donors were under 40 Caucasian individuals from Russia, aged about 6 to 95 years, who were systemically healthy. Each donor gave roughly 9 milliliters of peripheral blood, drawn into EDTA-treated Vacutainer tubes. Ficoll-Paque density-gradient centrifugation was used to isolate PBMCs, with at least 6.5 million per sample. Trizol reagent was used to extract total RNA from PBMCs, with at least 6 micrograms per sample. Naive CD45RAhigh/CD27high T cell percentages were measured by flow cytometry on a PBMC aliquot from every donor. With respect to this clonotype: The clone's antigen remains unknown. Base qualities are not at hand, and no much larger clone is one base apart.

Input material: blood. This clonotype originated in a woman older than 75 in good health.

The DNA is as follows: TGTGCCAGCAGTGGGCTGGGCGGGGGCCGCACAGATACGCAGTATTTT. Translated, this is CASSGLGGGRTDTQYF. The chain joins TRBV2 to TRBJ2-3, with a weak D call of TRBD2 (7 bases match). V and J lose 4 bases and 1 base, and a span of 15 bases separates them. CDR1 is given as SNHLY and CDR2 as FYNNEI, both from the germline V gene. Spanning cysteine to phenylalanine, the CDR3 consists of 16 amino acids. Only CDR3 DNA is held: 48 bases, read in frame from base 1.